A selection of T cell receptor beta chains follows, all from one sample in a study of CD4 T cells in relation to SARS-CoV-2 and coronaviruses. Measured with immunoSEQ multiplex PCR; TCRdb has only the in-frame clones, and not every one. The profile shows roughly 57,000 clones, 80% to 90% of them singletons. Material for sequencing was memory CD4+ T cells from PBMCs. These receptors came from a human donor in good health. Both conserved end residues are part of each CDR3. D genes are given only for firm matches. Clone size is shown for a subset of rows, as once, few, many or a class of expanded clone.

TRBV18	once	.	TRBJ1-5	TGTGCCAGCTCACACGGGGGCGACAATCAGCCCCAGCATTTT	CASSHGGDNQPQHF
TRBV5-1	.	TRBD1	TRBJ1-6	TGCGCCAGCAGCGCGGGACAGGGTAGAGGGAATTCACCCCTCCACTTT	CASSAGQGRGNSPLHF
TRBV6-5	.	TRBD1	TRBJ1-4	TGTGCCAGCAAAGAACAGGGGAGAGTGAATGAAAAACTGTTTTTT	CASKEQGRVNEKLFF
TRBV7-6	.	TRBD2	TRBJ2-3	TGTGCCAGCAGCTTAGGGGCCGCGGGGGATGGAAATACGCAGTATTTT	CASSLGAAGDGNTQYF
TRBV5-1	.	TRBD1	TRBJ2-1	TGCGCCAGCAGCTTGGGGGGGACAGTCATCTACAATGAGCAGTTCTTC	CASSLGGTVIYNEQFF
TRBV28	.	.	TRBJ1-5	TGTGCCAGCAGTTTCAGGTTGGCTAGCAATCAGCCCCAGCATTTT	CASSFRLASNQPQHF
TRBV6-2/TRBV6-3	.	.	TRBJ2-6	TGTGCCAGCAGTACCGCAGGATCTGGGGCCAACGTCCTGACTTTC	CASSTAGSGANVLTF
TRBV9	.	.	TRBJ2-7	TGTGCCAGCAGCGTAGGGGACCCTCAGGGCTACGAGCAGTACTTC	CASSVGDPQGYEQYF
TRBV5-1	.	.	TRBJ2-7	TGCGCCAGCAGCTATTATAGCTCCTACGAGCAGTACTTC	CASSYYSSYEQYF
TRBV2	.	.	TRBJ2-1	TGTGCCAGCAGTGAAGCCCAACCTAGCCTCTCTGAGCAGTTCTTC	CASSEAQPSLSEQFF
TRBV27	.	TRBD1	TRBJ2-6	TGTGCCAGCAGTTACAGGACAGGGCGCCTTTCTGGGGCCAACGTCCTGACTTTC	CASSYRTGRLSGANVLTF
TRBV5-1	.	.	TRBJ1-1	TGCGCCAGCAGCTTGGTTTCTGGGAGGTGGAGCACTGAAGCTTTCTTT	CASSLVSGRWSTEAFF
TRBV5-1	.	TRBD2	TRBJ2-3	TGCGCCAGCAGCTTAGGGGTTGCGAGCGGGGCCCGAGATACGCAGTATTTT	CASSLGVASGARDTQYF
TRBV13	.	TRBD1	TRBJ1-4	TGTGCCAGCAGCTTAGGCCTGGGACAGAATGAAAAACTGTTTTTT	CASSLGLGQNEKLFF
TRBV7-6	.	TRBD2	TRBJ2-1	TGTGCCAGCAGCCCGACTAGCGGGAAGAGAGGTGAGCAGTTCTTC	CASSPTSGKRGEQFF
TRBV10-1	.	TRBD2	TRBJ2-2	TGCGCCAGCAAAAGCGGGAGGGGGAGAACCGGGGAGCTGTTTTTT	CASKSGRGRTGELFF
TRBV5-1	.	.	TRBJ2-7	TGCGCCAGCAGCTTGTCGGGACAAGGTAGGATCGAGCAGTACTTC	CASSLSGQGRIEQYF
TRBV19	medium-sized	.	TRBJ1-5	TGTGCCAGTAGTAGACGAGATAGCAATCAGCCCCAGCATTTT	CASSRRDSNQPQHF
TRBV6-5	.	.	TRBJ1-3	TGTGCCAGCCATTATGGGGGTCCCTCTGGAAACACCATATATTTT	CASHYGGPSGNTIYF
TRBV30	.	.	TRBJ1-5	TGTGCCTGGAGTTTAGACGCAGGGGGCAATCAGCCCCAGCATTTT	CAWSLDAGGNQPQHF
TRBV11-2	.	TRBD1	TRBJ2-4	TGTGCCAGCAGCTTAGGTCAGGGGGTGGCCAAAAACATTCAGTACTTC	CASSLGQGVAKNIQYF
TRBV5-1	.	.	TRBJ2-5	TGCGCCAGCAGCTTAGAACAGGTGGAAGAGACCCAGTACTTC	CASSLEQVEETQYF
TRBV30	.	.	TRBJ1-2	TGTGCCTGGGTAAAGGACAGTGGCTATGGCTACACCTTC	CAWVKDSGYGYTF
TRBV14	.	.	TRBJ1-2	TGTGCCAGCAGCCTACGGACACGGGGGGGCAACTATGGCTACACCTTC	CASSLRTRGGNYGYTF
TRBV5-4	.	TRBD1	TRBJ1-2	TGTGCCAGCAGCTTACCCGGGACAGGGGGAAATGGCTACACCTTC	CASSLPGTGGNGYTF
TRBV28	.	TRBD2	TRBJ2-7	TGTGCCAGCAGTTTACCCACTAGCGGAGCCTACGAGCAGTACTTC	CASSLPTSGAYEQYF
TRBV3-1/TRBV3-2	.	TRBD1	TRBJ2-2	TGTGCCAGCAGCCAAGATCGGGACAGGGACACCGGGGAGCTGTTTTTT	CASSQDRDRDTGELFF